This TCR beta chain was retrieved from a study of regulatory T cells in long-lasting Graves disease. Findings of the study overall: It was in persistent disease that TRBV28, TRBJ1-2 and TRBJ2-5 were favored. Study was limited to peripheral blood, excluding thyroid tissue.

The table lists this clonotype with many counts. The antigen remains unidentified. V was pared by 7 bases and J by 3 bases, with 9 bases of the junction left unmatched. The CDR3 is 14 amino acids. To make TCR beta libraries, researchers used iRepertoire HTBI primers and Arm-PCR of CDR3 regions. From the multiplex PCR reads, TCRdb called clonotypes with MiXCR, one entry per CDR3 protein. This table holds around 400,000 distinct CDR3 sequences, around 20% found once. This sample's time point: persistent/refractory GD, antithyroid drugs over 5 years with positive TRAb. The TCR library was made from RNA that had been extracted from PBMCs in TRIzol.

The J gene is TRBJ2-7, the V gene TRBV12-3 or TRBV12-4; the match to TRBD1 covers 7 bases. Material: peripheral blood mononuclear cells (PBMCs), obtained when the disease was refractory, from a patient treated with antithyroid drugs. This sequence originates from a female donor with Graves disease. CDR3 residues: CASTRQGQLYEQYF. The CDR3 DNA is TGTGCCAGCACCCGACAGGGTCAACTCTACGAGCAGTACTTC.